One and the same sample provided the 30 T cell receptor beta chains below, sequenced in a study of blood T cell repertoires in COVID-19. Method: immunoSEQ multiplex PCR; TCRdb's copy keeps in-frame clones and lacks some. The sample lists about 430,000 clones, around nine tenths occurring once. Sample: PBMCs or T cells enriched from blood (not recorded which). Receptors were obtained from a young woman who had been exposed to COVID-19.

This clone was seen just once. The gene calls are TRBV7-9 and TRBJ1-1, with 7 bases fitting TRBD1. Germline lookup yields CDR1 SEHNR and CDR2 FQNEAQ (reference sequence). Trimming removed 7 bases from V and 3 bases from J; junction bases left unmatched: 8. The length of the CDR3 is 14 residues. The CDR3 sequence is CASIYTGVDTEAFF. The DNA for the CDR3 is TGTGCCAGCATCTATACAGGGGTCGACACTGAAGCTTTCTTT.

V gene TRBV30 combines with J gene TRBJ1-6, with D unresolved. The germline V gene encodes CDR1 GTSNPN and CDR2 SVGIG (reference sequence). V lost 5 bases and J lost 12, with 23 bases in between. The CDR3 is 15 amino acids. The CDR3 bases are TGTGCCTGGGAAGTGGGTCTGGGCAGCCGAGAACCCCTCCACTTT. The encoded protein is CAWEVGLGSREPLHF.

This chain uses TRBV7-8 with TRBJ2-7; 8 bases fit TRBD1. CDR1 is SGHVS and CDR2 is FQNEAQ in the germline V gene. With V trimmed by 5 bases and J by 2 bases, 5 bases remained unmatched. The CDR3 has 14 residues. The DNA for the CDR3 is TGTGCCAGCAGCGTCGAGACAGGGGCCTACGAGCAGTACTTC. As protein: CASSVETGAYEQYF.

V usage is TRBV4-3 and J usage is TRBJ1-2; D not resolved. The CDR3 loop spans 14 amino acids. Germline V gives CDR1 LGHNA, CDR2 YSLEER. V was pared by 0 bases and J by 4 bases, with 9 bases between. The CDR3 region is CASSQDRTLYGYTF. CDR3 nucleotide sequence: TGCGCCAGCAGCCAAGATCGGACTCTCTATGGCTACACCTTC.

The V call is TRBV4-3, the J call TRBJ1-5; 7 bases align to TRBD1. The CDR3 runs to 17 residues. Trimming at V came to 0 bases and at J to 1 base, leaving 6 bases not matched to a gene. Per the germline V gene, CDR1 is LGHNA and CDR2 is YSLEER. CDR3 sequence reads: CASSQDTPGQSNQPQHF. In DNA form, the CDR3 reads TGCGCCAGCAGCCAAGATACCCCGGGACAGAGCAATCAGCCCCAGCATTTT.

This chain links TRBV7-9 with TRBJ1-4; TRBD1 agrees at 7 bases. V was clipped by 8 bases and J by 7 bases; unmatched bases: 10. Germline V gene lookup returns CDR1 SEHNR and CDR2 FQNEAQ (reference sequence). The CDR3 has 14 residues. In DNA form, the CDR3 reads TGTGCCAGCCGGAGTGGTGGGGACAGTGAAAAACTGTTTTTT. Protein product: CASRSGGDSEKLFF.

This clone was found once. The chain recombines TRBV7-6 with TRBJ1-6; no reliable D call. With 6 bases removed from V and 7 bases from J, the gap between germline ends came to 19 bases. Germline CDR1 is SGHVS and CDR2 is FNYEAQ. There are 16 residues in the CDR3. As DNA, the CDR3 is TGTGCCAGCAGTCCCACGGGAGGGCCGCCGAATTCACCCCTCCACTTT. Protein product: CASSPTGGPPNSPLHF.

The gene calls are TRBV19 and TRBJ2-6; D gene uncertain. The V gene's germline CDR1 is LNHDA and CDR2 SQIVND (reference sequence). The CDR3 spans 17 residues. Between the trimmed V and J ends, which lost 5 bases and 0 bases, there was a span of 14 bases. The CDR3 reads CASSLPRLLSGANVLTF. CDR3 coding DNA: TGTGCCAGTAGTCTTCCCCGACTTCTCTCTGGGGCCAACGTCCTGACTTTC. Filled out from reference TRBV19 and TRBJ2-6, the complete variable domain reads DGGITQSPKYLFRKEGQNVTLSCEQNLNHDAMYWYRQDPGQGLRLIYYSQIVNDFQKGDIAEGYSVSREKKESFPLTVTSAQKNPTAFYLCASSLPRLLSGANVLTFGAGSRLTVL.

This chain links TRBV5-1 with TRBJ1-3; D possibly corresponds to TRBD1 (5 bases). This CDR3 has 15 residues. V lost 4 bases and J lost 3, with 14 bases in between. Germline assignment: CDR1 SGHRS and CDR2 YFSETQ. In DNA form, the CDR3 reads TGCGCCAGCAGCATCTCAGGGTCTGGTGGAAACACCATATATTTT. Translating gives CASSISGSGGNTIYF.

The chain employs TRBV29-1 and TRBJ2-5, with D perhaps matching TRBD2 (6 bases). Deletions cut 4 bases from V and 2 bases from J, with 17 bases between. Germline CDR1 reads SQVTM; CDR2 reads ANQGSEA. This CDR3 region has 15 residues. This chain's CDR3 is CSVVAAGLGQETQYF. In DNA form, the CDR3 reads TGCAGCGTTGTTGCTGCGGGACTGGGGCAAGAGACCCAGTACTTC.

This chain links TRBV4-1 with TRBJ2-7, with 11 bases that match TRBD2. The CDR3 is made up of 15 amino acids. Germline CDR1 MGHRA, CDR2 YSYEKL. Trimming at V came to 6 bases and at J to 5 bases, leaving 9 bases not matched to a gene. CDR3 protein: CASSPSGRTSHEQYF. CDR3 nucleotides: TGCGCCAGCAGTCCTAGCGGGAGGACTTCCCACGAGCAGTACTTC.

J is TRBJ2-7 and V is TRBV21-1; the D call of TRBD2 is as the table states it, not checked on the DNA. TRBV21-1 is assigned pseudogene status. The CDR3 consists of 17 residues. CDR3 sequence: CASSKRGPGLETYEQYF. The CDR3 DNA follows: TGTGCCAGCAGCAAAAGGGGACCGGGACTGGAGACCTACGAGCAGTACTTC.

The V gene is TRBV15, the J gene TRBJ2-7; TRBD1 matches at 9 bases. J gave up 2 bases and V 1 base, and 3 bases lay outside the gene matches. The CDR3 loop spans 15 amino acids. Germline CDR1 LNHNV, CDR2 YYDKDF (reference sequence). The CDR3 spells CATSRVRQGAYEQYF. Written as DNA, the CDR3 is TGTGCCACCAGCAGAGTCAGACAGGGGGCCTACGAGCAGTACTTC.

The chain employs TRBV6-4 and TRBJ2-1; 12 bases align to TRBD2. The J segment lost 10 bases and the V segment lost 5 bases, leaving 3 bases of the junction unmatched. Germline V gives CDR1 MRHNA, CDR2 SNTAGT. The CDR3 consists of 13 residues. The CDR3 bases are TGTGCCAGCAGTCCTACTAGCGGGGGGGAGCAGTTCTTC. The encoded protein is CASSPTSGGEQFF.

The chain has TRBV21-1 and TRBJ1-1; TRBD1 is taken as the D call from the table, unchecked against the DNA. TRBV21-1 is marked as a pseudogene. The CDR3 contains 17 residues. The DNA for the CDR3 is TGTGCCAGCAGCAAAGAAAGGACAGGTCCGGAGAACACTGAAGCTTTCTTT. Translating it yields CASSKERTGPENTEAFF.

The V call is TRBV18, the J call TRBJ1-1; a possible D gene is TRBD1 (5 bases). CDR1 and CDR2 from the germline V gene are KGHSH and LQKENI. Trimming shortened V by 2 bases and J by 7 bases, and 11 bases separated the two germline ends. The CDR3 extends over 13 amino acids. CDR3 sequence reads: CASSPSRVNEAFF. For the CDR3, the DNA is TGTGCCAGCTCACCATCCAGGGTTAATGAAGCTTTCTTT.

This clone occurred a few times. The chain carries TRBV24-1 and TRBJ2-1, with 8 nucleotides matching TRBD2. This CDR3 spans 15 amino acids. J was trimmed by 6 bases and V by 7 bases; bases with no gene match: 10. Germline V gene data show CDR1 as KGHDR and CDR2 as SFDVKD. CDR3 DNA sequence: TGTGCCACCAGGGGGGGACTAGGCCGAGGCAATGAGCAGTTCTTC. It specifies CATRGGLGRGNEQFF.

A few counts support this clone. The gene calls are TRBV30 and TRBJ1-5; TRBD1 matches at 9 bases. CDR3 size: 15 residues. Germline V CDR1 and CDR2: GTSNPN, SVGIG (reference sequence). Trimming removed 2 bases from V and 5 bases from J; junction bases left unmatched: 7. CDR3 sequence reads: CAWSWGTGRDQPQHF. The CDR3 DNA reads TGTGCCTGGAGTTGGGGGACAGGGAGAGATCAGCCCCAGCATTTT.

This clone has a handful of counts. This chain links TRBV4-3 with TRBJ2-7, with a weak D call TRBD2 (5 bases). Germline lookup yields CDR1 LGHNA and CDR2 YSLEER. The CDR3 loop spans 14 amino acids. The V and J ends lost 0 bases and 6 bases respectively, with 12 bases between them. The CDR3 DNA sequence: TGCGCCAGCAGCCAAGATTGGCTAGCCCGCGAGCAGTACTTC. It specifies CASSQDWLAREQYF.

J is TRBJ1-3 and V is TRBV9; a possible D gene is TRBD1 (6 bases). In germline, CDR1 is SGDLS, CDR2 YYNGEE. V was pared by 4 bases and J by 1 base, with 15 bases between. There are 16 residues in the CDR3. The CDR3 loop is CASSPEQGLSGNTIYF. Here the CDR3 DNA reads TGTGCCAGCAGCCCCGAACAGGGTTTATCTGGAAACACCATATATTTT. The full variable domain, its missing parts supplied by reference TRBV9 and TRBJ1-3, is DSGVTQTPKHLITATGQRVTLRCSPRSGDLSVYWYQQSLDQGLQFLIQYYNGEERAKGNILERFSAQQFPDLHSELNLSSLELGDSALYFCASSPEQGLSGNTIYFGEGSWLTVV.

The rearrangement links TRBV7-9 to TRBJ1-1; perhaps TRBD1 as D (5 bases). V was trimmed by 5 bases and J by 7 bases, leaving 14 bases between them. Per germline, CDR1 SEHNR and CDR2 FQNEAQ (reference sequence). The CDR3 covers 13 residues. CDR3 coding DNA: TGTGCCAGCAGCCCCAGGGCCGTTAGTGAAGCTTTCTTT. Its translation is CASSPRAVSEAFF.

The chain carries TRBV12-2 and TRBJ2-5; the D call of TRBD2 is as the table states it, not checked on the DNA. TRBV12-2 counts as a pseudogene. This CDR3 contains 13 residues. CDR3 protein: CASRLLPGETQYF. Here the CDR3 DNA reads TGTGCAAGTCGCTTACTCCCCGGGGAGACCCAGTACTTC.

The chain employs TRBV6-4 and TRBJ2-7, with 9 bases matching TRBD1. With V trimmed by 6 bases and J by 2 bases, 8 bases remained unmatched. The CDR3 sequence is 15 residues long. CDR1 MRHNA and CDR2 SNTAGT come from the germline V gene. The DNA of the CDR3 is TGTGCCAGCAGGAAGGAGGGACAGGGCGCCTACGAGCAGTACTTC. Translation: CASRKEGQGAYEQYF.

This clone was counted a single time. The chain combines TRBV7-3 with TRBJ1-2; 7 bases line up with TRBD1. Germline V gene sequence: CDR1 SGHTA, CDR2 FQGTGA. This CDR3 is 16 amino acids long. The V gene end was trimmed by 5 bases and the J gene end by 4 bases; junction bases not matched to a gene: 13. The CDR3 spells CASSKSPWDRIYGYTF. The DNA for the CDR3 is TGTGCCAGCAGCAAAAGCCCCTGGGACAGAATCTATGGCTACACCTTC.

The chain has TRBV6-5 and TRBJ1-3; D gene uncertain. V lost 5 bases to trimming and J lost 0 bases, with 5 bases between them. CDR3 length: 13 amino acids. Germline CDR1 and CDR2: MNHEY and SVGAGI. CDR3 loop: CASSPLSGNTIYF. Written as DNA, the CDR3 is TGTGCCAGCAGTCCCCTCTCTGGAAACACCATATATTTT.

This clone was seen just once. J is TRBJ2-5 and V is TRBV11-2; 9 nucleotides match TRBD2. The ends lost 0 bases at V and 5 bases at J; junction bases unmatched: 1. The CDR3 loop spans 14 amino acids. CDR1 and CDR2 from the germline V gene are SGHAT and FQNNGV. As DNA, the CDR3 is TGTGCCAGCAGCTTAGATGGACTAGCGGAGACCCAGTACTTC. This sequence encodes CASSLDGLAETQYF. Combining the CDR3 with reference TRBV11-2 and TRBJ2-5 gives the whole variable domain EAGVAQSPRYKIIEKRQSVAFWCNPISGHATLYWYQQILGQGPKLLIQFQNNGVVDDSQLPKDRFSAERLKGVDSTLKIQPAKLEDSAVYLCASSLDGLAETQYFGPGTRLLVL.

This clone has only a few counts. The chain employs TRBV9 and TRBJ1-2; tentative D call: TRBD1 (6 bases). The length of the CDR3 is 18 residues. CDR1 and CDR2 (germline): SGDLS, YYNGEE. Trimming took off 4 bases at V and 8 bases at J, with 30 bases between the two ends. Here the CDR3 DNA reads TGTGCCAGCAGCCCGGATGCGGGGGCAGTCACCTCTACTAACGGCTACACCTTC. Protein: CASSPDAGAVTSTNGYTF.

The rearrangement uses TRBV5-1 and TRBJ1-4, with unresolved D. Trimming left V 4 bases short and J 4 bases short, with 23 bases between. Looked up from germline, CDR1 is SGHRS and CDR2 is YFSETQ. This CDR3 spans 18 amino acids. DNA of the CDR3: TGCGCCAGCAGCCAGGAGGGAGTCGGAAATGGGGTTAATGAAAAACTGTTTTTT. Amino acids: CASSQEGVGNGVNEKLFF.

The V gene is TRBV6-5, the J gene TRBJ1-6; TRBD1 agrees at 9 bases. The germline gives CDR1 MNHEY, CDR2 SVGAGI. The CDR3 loop spans 15 amino acids. The V gene end was trimmed by 2 bases and the J gene end by 7 bases; junction bases not matched to a gene: 3. CDR3 residues: CASSYGTGTNSPLHF. The CDR3 region has the DNA TGTGCCAGCAGTTACGGGACAGGGACCAATTCACCCCTCCACTTT.

The rearrangement joins TRBV28 to TRBJ2-1; 10 bases are shared with TRBD2. V lost 5 bases to trimming and J lost 3 bases; unmatched junction nucleotides: 4. Germline lookup yields CDR1 MDHEN and CDR2 SYDVKM. The CDR3 runs 15 residues. CDR3 loop: CASSPAGGLYNEQFF. The CDR3 DNA is TGTGCCAGCAGTCCAGCGGGGGGGCTCTACAATGAGCAGTTCTTC.